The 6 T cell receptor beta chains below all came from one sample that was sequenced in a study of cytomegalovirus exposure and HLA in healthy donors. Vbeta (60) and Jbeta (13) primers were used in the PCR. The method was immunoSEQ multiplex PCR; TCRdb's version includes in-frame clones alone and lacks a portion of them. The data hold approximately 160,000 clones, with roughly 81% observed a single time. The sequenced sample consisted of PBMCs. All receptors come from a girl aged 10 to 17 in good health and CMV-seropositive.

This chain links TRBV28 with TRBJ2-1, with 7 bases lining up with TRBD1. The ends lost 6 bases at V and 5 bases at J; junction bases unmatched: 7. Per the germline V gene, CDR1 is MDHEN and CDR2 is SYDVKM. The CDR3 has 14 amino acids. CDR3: CASRLTGTNNEQFF. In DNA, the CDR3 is TGTGCCAGCAGACTGACAGGGACAAACAATGAGCAGTTCTTC.

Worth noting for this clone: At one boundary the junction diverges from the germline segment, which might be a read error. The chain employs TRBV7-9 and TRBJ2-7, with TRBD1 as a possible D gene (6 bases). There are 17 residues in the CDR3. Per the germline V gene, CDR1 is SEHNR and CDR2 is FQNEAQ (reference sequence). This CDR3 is CSSSLLPGEGRSYEQYF. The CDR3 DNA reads TGTTCCAGCAGCCTTCTCCCAGGGGAAGGTAGGTCCTACGAGCAGTACTTC.

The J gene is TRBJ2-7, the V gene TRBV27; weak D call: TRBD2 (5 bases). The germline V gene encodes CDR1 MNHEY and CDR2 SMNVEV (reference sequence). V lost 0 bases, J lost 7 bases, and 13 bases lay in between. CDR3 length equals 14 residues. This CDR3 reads CASSLSPSRGEQYF. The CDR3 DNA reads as TGTGCCAGCAGTTTATCCCCCTCAAGAGGGGAGCAGTACTTC.

This CDR3 reads CASSIIDRYGYTF. CDR3 in DNA: TGTGCCAGTAGTATTATCGACAGATATGGCTACACCTTC. The rearrangement uses TRBV19 and TRBJ1-2; tentatively, D is TRBD1 (5 bases). The CDR3 covers 13 residues. The V end lost 3 bases, the J end lost 5 bases, and 10 bases lay between the germline ends. Germline-derived CDR1 and CDR2 are LNHDA and SQIVND (reference sequence).

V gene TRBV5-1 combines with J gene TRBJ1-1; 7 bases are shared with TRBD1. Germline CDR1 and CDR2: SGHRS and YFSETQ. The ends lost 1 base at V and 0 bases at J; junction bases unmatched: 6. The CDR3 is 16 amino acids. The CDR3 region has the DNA TGCGCCAGCAGCTTGATGGCAGGGGGGCTGAACACTGAAGCTTTCTTT. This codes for CASSLMAGGLNTEAFF.

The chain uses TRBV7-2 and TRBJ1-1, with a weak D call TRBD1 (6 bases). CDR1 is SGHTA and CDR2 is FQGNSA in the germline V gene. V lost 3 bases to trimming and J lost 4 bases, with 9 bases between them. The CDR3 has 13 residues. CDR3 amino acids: CASSFRGLTEAFF. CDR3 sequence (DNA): TGTGCCAGCAGCTTCAGGGGTCTCACTGAAGCTTTCTTT.